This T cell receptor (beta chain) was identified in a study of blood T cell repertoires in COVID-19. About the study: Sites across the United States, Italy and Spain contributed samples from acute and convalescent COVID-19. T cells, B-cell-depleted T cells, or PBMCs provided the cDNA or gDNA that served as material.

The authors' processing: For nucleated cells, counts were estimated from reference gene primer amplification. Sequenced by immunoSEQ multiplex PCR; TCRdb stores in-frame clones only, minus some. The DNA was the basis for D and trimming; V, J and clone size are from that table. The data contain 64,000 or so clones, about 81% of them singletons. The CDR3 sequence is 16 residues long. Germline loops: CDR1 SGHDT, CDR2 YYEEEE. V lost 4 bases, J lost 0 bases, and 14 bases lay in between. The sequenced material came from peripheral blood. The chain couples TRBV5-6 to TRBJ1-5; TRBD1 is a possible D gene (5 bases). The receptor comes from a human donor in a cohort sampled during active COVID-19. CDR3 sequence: CASSPPDSHSNQPQHF. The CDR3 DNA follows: TGTGCCAGCAGCCCCCCCGACAGTCATAGCAATCAGCCCCAGCATTTT.